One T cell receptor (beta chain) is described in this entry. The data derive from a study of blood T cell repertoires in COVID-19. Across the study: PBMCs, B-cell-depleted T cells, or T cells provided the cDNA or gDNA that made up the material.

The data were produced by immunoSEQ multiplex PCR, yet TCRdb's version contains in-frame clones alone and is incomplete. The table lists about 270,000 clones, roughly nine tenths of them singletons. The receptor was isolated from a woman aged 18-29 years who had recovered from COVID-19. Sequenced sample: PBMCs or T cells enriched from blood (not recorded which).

The CDR3 region is CASRSGGETQYF. The CDR3 nucleotides are TGTGCCAGCAGGAGCGGGGGAGAGACCCAGTACTTC. V gene TRBV2 combines with J gene TRBJ2-5; 8 bases map to TRBD2. J was trimmed by 4 bases and V by 6 bases; bases with no gene match: 1. CDR3 length equals 12 residues. Germline-derived CDR1 and CDR2 are SNHLY and FYNNEI.